These 8 T cell receptor beta chains were all obtained from the same sample, sequenced in a study of blood T cell repertoires in COVID-19. Produced via immunoSEQ multiplex PCR; TCRdb's table is partial and in-frame only. Of under 200,000 clones in the sample, 82% are singletons; the top ten hold about 5.5%. The sequencing input was PBMCs or T cells enriched from blood (not recorded which). The source of these receptors is a woman aged 55-69 years with acute COVID-19.

This chain links TRBV7-9 with TRBJ2-1, with TRBD1 matching over 9 bases. Germline CDR1 and CDR2: SEHNR and FQNEAQ (reference sequence). V lost 3 bases to trimming and J lost 4 bases; unmatched junction nucleotides: 4. There are 15 residues in the CDR3. This CDR3 is CASSLGQGIYNEQFF. The CDR3 bases are TGTGCCAGCAGCTTGGGACAGGGCATATACAATGAGCAGTTCTTC.

The genes are TRBV6-2 or TRBV6-3 and TRBJ2-7; 8 bases map to TRBD2. The CDR3 has 16 residues. Germline V gives CDR1 MNHEY, CDR2 SVGEGT. J was trimmed by 7 bases and V by 5 bases; bases with no gene match: 16. The CDR3 coding sequence is TGTGCCAGCAGTGCCCCGATGGGACTAGTATTACCGGAGCAGTACTTC. It encodes CASSAPMGLVLPEQYF.

This chain joins TRBV27 and TRBJ2-3; 8 bases line up with TRBD2. Trimming at V came to 3 bases and at J to 3 bases, leaving 2 bases not matched to a gene. The CDR3 length is 14 residues. CDR1 and CDR2 (germline): MNHEY, SMNVEV (reference sequence). CDR3 in amino acids: CASSFSGATDTQYF. The CDR3 DNA follows: TGTGCCAGCAGTTTTAGCGGGGCGACAGATACGCAGTATTTT.

For this clone: At one boundary the junction diverges from the germline segment, which might be a read error. The rearrangement joins TRBV12-3 or TRBV12-4 to TRBJ2-4, with a tentative D call TRBD2 (6 bases). The CDR3 has 12 residues. DNA for the CDR3: TGTGCCAGCAGTTCCCCCCCCGGGACTGCTCACTTC. It encodes CASSSPPGTAHF.

The rearrangement joins TRBV10-1 to TRBJ2-3; maybe TRBD2 (7 bases). CDR1 WNHNN and CDR2 SYGVQD come from the germline V gene (reference sequence). V was cut by 2 bases and J by 2 bases, with 14 bases left in between. The CDR3 sequence is 16 residues long. The CDR3 DNA is TGCGCCAGCAGTGAGCATAAAGGGGGGGACACAGATACGCAGTATTTT. This encodes CASSEHKGGDTDTQYF.

The chain recombines TRBV29-1 with TRBJ1-1; D is ambiguous. The CDR3 extends over 14 amino acids. V was trimmed by 6 bases and J by 4 bases, leaving 18 bases between them. Germline CDR1 SQVTM, CDR2 ANQGSEA. Here the CDR3 reads CSVGEGLSGTEAFF. The CDR3 DNA sequence: TGCAGCGTCGGGGAGGGTTTGTCGGGCACTGAAGCTTTCTTT.

The chain links TRBV10-3 to TRBJ2-2; the match to TRBD2 covers 10 bases. CDR1 and CDR2 (germline): ENHRY, SYGVKD. The CDR3 is 13 amino acids. V was pared by 8 bases and J by 5 bases, with 2 bases of the junction left unmatched. DNA of the CDR3: TGTGCCATCGGAGCGGGAGGGACCGGGGAGCTGTTTTTT. It is translated as CAIGAGGTGELFF.

V is TRBV30 and J is TRBJ2-3; weak D call: TRBD2 (5 bases). The CDR3 is made up of 13 amino acids. V was shortened by 4 bases and J by 4 bases, with 12 bases between the two germline ends. In germline, CDR1 is GTSNPN, CDR2 SVGIG (reference sequence). The CDR3 is CAWTRGFADTQYF. The CDR3 DNA sequence: TGTGCCTGGACCCGGGGATTCGCAGATACGCAGTATTTT.